Presented here are 3 T cell receptor beta chains from one specimen sequenced in a study of a mutant IDH1 vaccine in newly diagnosed glioma. Their antigen targets remain unknown. The time point here: week 11, during vaccination. Doses comprised 300 ug of mutant IDH1 20-mer peptide each, plus topical imiquimod. Data came from immunoSEQ multiplex PCR; TCRdb stores just in-frame clones and leaves some out. The sample yields 110,000 or so clones, under 90% seen once. The source was PBMCs, collected from a glioma patient whose treatment included an IDH1 peptide vaccine. These receptors were obtained from a woman aged 50 to 65 with glioma.

V is TRBV11-2 and J is TRBJ2-1, with 9 bases fitting TRBD2. The CDR3 is made up of 15 amino acids. The V and J ends lost 5 bases and 2 bases, in that order; junction bases with no gene match: 4. In germline, CDR1 is SGHAT, CDR2 FQNNGV. The CDR3 region is CASSRSSGAYNEQFF. The DNA of the CDR3 is TGTGCCAGCAGCAGATCTAGCGGGGCCTACAATGAGCAGTTCTTC.

This clone came up once. V is TRBV7-3 and J is TRBJ2-1; 7 bases map to TRBD1. The CDR3 contains 14 residues. V lost 8 bases to trimming and J lost 2 bases; unmatched junction nucleotides: 6. The germline V gene has CDR1 SGHTA and CDR2 FQGTGA. DNA of the CDR3: TGTGCCAGCGCCGACAGGGCCCCCTACAATGAGCAGTTCTTC. Residues: CASADRAPYNEQFF.

This clone appeared once. The V call is TRBV7-2, the J call TRBJ2-2; 7 nucleotides align to TRBD2. The junction had 6 bases not matched to a gene; V was cut back by 8 bases and J by 0 bases. CDR3 length: 15 amino acids. Per germline, CDR1 SGHTA and CDR2 FQGNSA. The CDR3 protein is CASRKAGANTGELFF. CDR3 sequence (DNA): TGTGCCAGCCGCAAGGCGGGAGCGAACACCGGGGAGCTGTTTTTT.